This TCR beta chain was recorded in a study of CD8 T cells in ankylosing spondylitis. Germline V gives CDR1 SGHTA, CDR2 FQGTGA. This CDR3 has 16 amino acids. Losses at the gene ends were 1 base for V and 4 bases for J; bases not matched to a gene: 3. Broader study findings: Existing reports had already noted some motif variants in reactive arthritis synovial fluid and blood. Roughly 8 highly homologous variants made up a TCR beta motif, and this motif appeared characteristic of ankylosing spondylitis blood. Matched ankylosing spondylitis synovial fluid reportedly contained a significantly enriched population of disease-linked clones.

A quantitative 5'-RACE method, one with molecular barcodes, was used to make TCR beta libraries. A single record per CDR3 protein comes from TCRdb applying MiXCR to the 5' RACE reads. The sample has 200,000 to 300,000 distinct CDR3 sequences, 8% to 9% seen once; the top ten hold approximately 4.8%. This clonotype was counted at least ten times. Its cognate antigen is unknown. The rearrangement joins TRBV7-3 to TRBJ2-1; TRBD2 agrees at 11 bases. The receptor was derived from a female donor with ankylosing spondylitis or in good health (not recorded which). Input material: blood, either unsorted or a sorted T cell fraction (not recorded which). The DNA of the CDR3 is TGTGCCAGCAGCTTAAGGGCTAGCGGGGGGTACAATGAGCAGTTCTTC. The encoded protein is CASSLRASGGYNEQFF.